A selection of T cell receptor beta chains follows, all from one sample in a study of blood T cell repertoires in COVID-19. Some clones are missing from TCRdb's copy, which holds only in-frame ones; the method was immunoSEQ multiplex PCR. Of 250,000 to 350,000 clones in the sample, around nine tenths were seen once. Sequences were obtained from peripheral blood. All receptors come from a woman under 40 with COVID-19, enrolled during active disease. CDR3s leave out the opening cysteine and the closing phenylalanine or tryptophan.

TRBV27,TRBJ2-7,ASSLRDSGRAYEQY
TRBV5-1,TRBJ1-1,ASSSQGVTEAF
TRBV10-1,TRBJ2-3,ASSERSPGQITDTQY
TRBV15,TRBJ1-1,ATSREVGRQGRTNTEAF
TRBV7-6,TRBJ1-3,ASSLGGYGNTIY
TRBV5-1,TRBJ2-1,ASSPGTGGPGEQF
TRBV9,TRBJ1-2,ASSNSGFYGYT
TRBV5-1,TRBJ2-7,ASSLGTPSYEQY
TRBV5-4,TRBJ2-7,ASSLSLAGAEQY
TRBV29-1,TRBJ1-2,SVEGGRTGGAYGYT
TRBV7-6,TRBJ2-5,ASSHYQETQY
TRBV19,TRBJ2-2,ASRREVAGASTGELF
TRBV30,TRBJ1-5,AWSKGQGWQPQH
TRBV5-1,TRBJ1-3,ASTTGEKGNTIY
TRBV24-1,TRBJ2-5,ATSDRQGTLQETQY
TRBV28,TRBJ2-1,ASSLTAGGGEQF
TRBV3-1/TRBV3-2,TRBJ1-2,ASSHLDRSYGYT
TRBV6-5,TRBJ2-2,ASKRVGAGELF
TRBV15,TRBJ1-1,APWTRGAF